This T cell receptor beta chain was obtained from a study of T cell changes during pregnancy in multiple sclerosis. CDR1 and CDR2 (germline): LNHNV, YYDKDF (reference sequence). The CDR3 length is 15 residues. V was clipped by 6 bases and J by 3 bases, with 16 bases between them. Sequencing used immunoSEQ multiplex PCR; TCRdb keeps in-frame clones, though not all of them. The sample holds 85,000 to 130,000 clones; less than 95% are singletons and the top ten take 1.6%. Source: peripheral blood, taken after pregnancy. The chain uses TRBV15 and TRBJ2-3; possible D gene TRBD2, 6 bases. The sequence was collected from a female donor with multiple sclerosis, enrolled in a pregnancy study. For the CDR3, the DNA is TGTGCCACCAGAAGACCGGGACTGGTAACAGATACGCAGTATTTT. Translated: CATRRPGLVTDTQYF.